Here is one T cell receptor (beta chain) with its context. There is no known antigen for this receptor. Nothing much larger sits one base from this clone, and base qualities are not available. The CDR3, from cysteine to phenylalanine, totals 14 residues. Only CDR3 DNA remains: 42 bases, in frame from the first base. V ends up 6 bases short and J 3 bases short, with an unmatched junction base count of 4. Sequences SQVTM (CDR1) and ANQGSEA (CDR2) are obtained from the germline V gene. CD8 naive samples were CD45RO-negative cells positively selected for CCR7, giving a CD45RA+CCR7+ population that excluded TemRA cells. Donors were healthy HIV-negative adults with no recently reported acute infections or vaccinations. All donors were Caucasian adults living in Nashville, Tennessee, USA. Blood was collected by leukapheresis, and PBMCs were isolated by Ficoll-Histopaque density gradient centrifugation and then cryopreserved in liquid nitrogen vapor phase. Analytical flow cytometry was used to check the purity and quantity of each magnetically sorted T cell population. Genomic DNA was isolated from each sorted fraction and quantified by UV absorbance on a Nanodrop 2000c.

Using the deep immunoSEQ assay, multiplex PCR amplified TCR CDR3 regions from genomic DNA. Genomic DNA extracted from each cell subset was distributed evenly over all wells of several immunoSEQ 96-well plates, and each plate served as one replicate. For sorted subsets, about 200 ng genomic DNA, equal to 30,000 to 35,000 T cell genomes, was loaded into each replicate PCR. Purified libraries were measured with a Qubit 3.0 fluorometer, size-checked on a Bioanalyzer 2100, and measured again with the KAPA Library Quantification kit. Every immunoSEQ 96-well plate was sequenced on a separate single-read 150-cycle Illumina NextSeq 550 flow cell. The paper's processing steps were these. Because only junctional sequences without quality scores were contained in the immunoSEQ output, filtering matching that applied to full-length reads could not be performed. To assign V/J genes and CDR3, sequences were annotated using PyIR, a Python wrapper for IgBLAST v1.9, with IMGT germline references. Reads were filtered out if the reads had weak V/J assignments (E-value above 1e-6), no CDR3, stop codons, out-of-frame junctions, or ambiguous translated residues. V3J clonotypes were defined as sequences sharing the same inferred V gene, J gene, and CDR3 amino acid sequence. To compute the percentage overlap between repertoires, the number of shared unique clonotypes was divided by the size of the smaller repertoire. Repertoire richness was assessed with RTK rarefaction, the Chao1 estimator, and Recon v2.1 estimates of unobserved clonotypes. For all TCRbeta clonotypes obtained by the gDNA method from a few donors, generation probabilities were computed with OLGA. TCRdb stores this immuneACCESS table with in-frame sequences only. Part of the clones is absent; in the studies checked, under half of the shortfall reflects unresolved V genes, and no reason is known for the rest. That table is the source of V, J and clone size, and D and trimming were worked out from the DNA. The sample has hundreds of thousands of clones on record, about 91% of them singletons. More than 20% of the sample is taken by the ten largest.

This sample is part of a study of shared clonotypes between healthy human individuals (dated by TCRdb to about 2020). About the study as a whole: The cohort comprised a couple of women and a few men aged 18 to 49 years. Per donor, three plates each were used for CD4 naive and CD4 memory, two for CD8 naive, and one for CD8 memory. The study deeply sequenced blood TCR repertoires of five healthy adults to estimate repertoire size and the extent of clonotype sharing between individuals. Libraries were prepared and TCR repertoires were sequenced by different laboratories using diverse techniques, in order to increase sequencing depth and limit assay-specific biases. Per donor, leukapheresis produced somewhere between about 0.9 and 9.5 billion PBMCs. What the research found in general, with its limitations: Pairwise subsampling led to the expectation that sequencing depth would affect the degree of clonotype sharing among donors. Sampling was limited to blood, and TCR repertoires in tissue likely differ from TCR repertoires in blood. Even with the large sequencing depth, rarefaction of the sorted-subset datasets indicated that sequencing was incomplete. Estimated clonotype richness was generally larger for naive than for memory subsets. Higher generation probabilities were observed for clonotypes shared by all four sorted-subset donors than for non-shared clonotypes. Across a few donors, 4.5% to 6.5% of naive CD4, 3.5% of naive CD8, about 2.3% of memory CD4, and 0.3% to 0.45% of memory CD8 clonotypes were shared. The genetic and exposure-history diversity represented was limited by the small number of donors.

The sequence was collected from a man younger than 45 in good health. Rearrangement joined TRBV29-1 to TRBJ2-1, and TRBD2 aligns with 11 junction nucleotides. The sequencing sample was made of naive CD8+ T cells sorted from blood. This specimen's cell subset or site label, per the study, means: CD45RA+CCR7+. The CDR3: CSVRLAGIYNEQFF. The sequenced DNA is TGCAGCGTCCGACTAGCGGGGATCTACAATGAGCAGTTCTTC.